Below are 24 T cell receptor beta chains sequenced from a single sample in a study of blood T cell repertoires in COVID-19. Measured with immunoSEQ multiplex PCR; TCRdb has only the in-frame clones, and not every one. The data hold tens of thousands of clones, with roughly 90% observed a single time. Sequencing was done on a sample of peripheral blood. These receptor sequences come from a man aged 50 to 60 with COVID-19, enrolled during active disease.

The CDR3 reads CASSEGWRGTDTQYF. In DNA, the CDR3 is TGTGCCAGCAGTGAAGGGTGGAGAGGCACAGATACGCAGTATTTT. This rearrangement joins TRBV6-1 to TRBJ2-3; D call uncertain. Germline lookup yields CDR1 MNHNS and CDR2 SASEGT. The CDR3 contains 15 residues. The ends were cut back, 1 base at V and 1 base at J, with 9 bases in the middle.

The chain carries TRBV18 and TRBJ2-7; weak D call: TRBD1 (6 bases). Germline-derived CDR1 and CDR2 are KGHSH and LQKENI. This CDR3 region has 16 residues. Trimming left V 2 bases short and J 2 bases short, with 16 bases between. CDR3 loop: CASSPGSQGQAYEQYF. In nucleotides, the CDR3 is TGTGCCAGCTCACCAGGGTCTCAGGGGCAAGCCTACGAGCAGTACTTC.

The chain combines TRBV12-3 or TRBV12-4 with TRBJ1-2, with 7 bases fitting TRBD1. The length of the CDR3 is 12 residues. Trimming at V came to 5 bases and at J to 6 bases, leaving 3 bases not matched to a gene. CDR3 nucleotide sequence: TGTGCCAGCAGTGACAGGGTCCATGGCTACACCTTC. Its protein is CASSDRVHGYTF.

For this clone: Other DNA sequences in this specimen translate into the identical CDR3. This sequence joins TRBV5-1 and TRBJ2-1; possible D gene TRBD2, 6 bases. V lost 3 bases and J 0 bases, leaving 7 bases between the germline ends. This CDR3 region has 14 residues. Per germline, CDR1 SGHRS and CDR2 YFSETQ. CDR3: CASSSGDSYNEQFF. CDR3 in DNA: TGCGCCAGCAGCTCGGGGGACTCCTACAATGAGCAGTTCTTC.

The chain joins TRBV10-3 to TRBJ2-5; tentatively, D is TRBD1 (5 bases). Germline lookup yields CDR1 ENHRY and CDR2 SYGVKD. V was pared by 3 bases and J by 1 base, with 9 bases between. The CDR3 totals 14 residues. CDR3 region: CAISERQLQETQYF. The CDR3 nucleotides are TGTGCCATCAGTGAACGACAGCTCCAAGAGACCCAGTACTTC.

This clone was counted only a few times. The rearrangement joins TRBV9 to TRBJ1-1; D remains ambiguous. Germline CDR1 SGDLS, CDR2 YYNGEE. The CDR3 sequence is 14 residues long. Deletions cut 4 bases from V and 10 bases from J, with 20 bases between. CDR3 nucleotides: TGTGCCAGCAGCCAATACGACGGGATCAGGAGAGCTTTCTTT. Protein: CASSQYDGIRRAFF.

The rearrangement uses TRBV7-8 and TRBJ1-5; D is unresolved. Per germline, CDR1 SGHVS and CDR2 FQNEAQ. Trimming pared 2 bases from V and 7 bases from J, leaving 12 bases between. CDR3 length equals 14 residues. For the CDR3, the DNA is TGTGCCAGCAGCTTATATTCGGGAGGGCAGCCCCAGCATTTT. Amino acids: CASSLYSGGQPQHF.

This chain links TRBV24-1 with TRBJ2-7; 9 nucleotides match TRBD1. CDR3 length equals 16 residues. V shed 3 bases, J shed 0 bases, and the junction held 5 bases outside the gene matches. Germline CDR1 KGHDR, CDR2 SFDVKD. In DNA, the CDR3 is TGTGCCACCAGTGATACCGGACAGGGGAGCTCCTACGAGCAGTACTTC. Its protein product is CATSDTGQGSSYEQYF.

The rearrangement joins TRBV5-4 to TRBJ1-2; 8 bases map to TRBD1. With 0 bases clipped from V and 6 bases from J, the junction kept 7 bases outside the gene matches. The CDR3 runs to 15 residues. CDR1 and CDR2 from the germline V gene are SGHNT and YYREEE (reference sequence). CDR3 in amino acids: CASSLGGQVKNGYTF. The DNA for the CDR3 is TGTGCCAGCAGCTTGGGGGGACAGGTTAAGAATGGCTACACCTTC. Combining the CDR3 with reference TRBV5-4 and TRBJ1-2 gives the whole variable domain ETGVTQSPTHLIKTRGQQVTLRCSSQSGHNTVSWYQQALGQGPQFIFQYYREEENGRGNFPPRFSGLQFPNYSSELNVNALELDDSALYLCASSLGGQVKNGYTFGSGTRLTVV.

This clone was detected a few times. The chain combines TRBV11-3 with TRBJ2-7, with 7 bases lining up with TRBD1. Germline CDR1 is SGHNT and CDR2 is YENEEA. The CDR3 runs to 15 residues. Trimming took 1 base from V and 5 from J; bases not matched to a gene: 8. The CDR3 spells CASSLGVGGENEQYF. Here the CDR3 DNA reads TGTGCCAGCAGCTTAGGCGTAGGGGGCGAAAACGAGCAGTACTTC.

The V and J genes are TRBV29-1 and TRBJ2-5, with D perhaps matching TRBD1 (5 bases). The V end was cut by 3 bases, the J end by 3 bases, with 8 bases between. The germline V gene encodes CDR1 SQVTM and CDR2 ANQGSEA. CDR3 length: 12 amino acids. CDR3 nucleotides: TGCAGCGTTGACCGACAGAAAGAGACCCAGTACTTC. It encodes CSVDRQKETQYF.

This chain connects TRBV7-2 to TRBJ1-2; D is unclear. The CDR3 totals 19 residues. CDR1 and CDR2 from the germline V gene are SGHTA and FQGNSA. With 7 bases removed from V and 0 bases from J, the gap between germline ends came to 27 bases. The CDR3 sequence: CASTSNGKQRQRANYGYTF. The DNA for the CDR3 is TGTGCCAGCACCAGTAACGGCAAACAAAGGCAGCGAGCTAACTATGGCTACACCTTC.

V gene TRBV10-3 combines with J gene TRBJ1-6; D gene unclear. Germline V lookup: CDR1 ENHRY, CDR2 SYGVKD. Trimming took off 4 bases at V and 7 bases at J, with 5 bases between the two ends. The CDR3 runs to 12 residues. CDR3 sequence reads: CAISAGNSPLHF. Here the CDR3 DNA reads TGTGCCATCAGTGCAGGAAATTCACCCCTCCACTTT.

The chain has TRBV6-5 and TRBJ2-2; 7 nucleotides line up with TRBD2. The CDR3 covers 15 residues. J was trimmed by 1 base and V by 2 bases; bases with no gene match: 1. CDR1 is MNHEY and CDR2 is SVGAGI in the germline V gene. CDR3: CASSYVAGNTGELFF. CDR3 nucleotides: TGTGCCAGCAGTTACGTAGCGGGGAACACCGGGGAGCTGTTTTTT.

The chain couples TRBV27 to TRBJ1-5; tentative D call: TRBD1 (5 bases). This CDR3 is 14 amino acids long. Trimming cost V 2 bases and J 1 base, with 6 bases left between them. The germline V gene encodes CDR1 MNHEY and CDR2 SMNVEV (reference sequence). The CDR3 bases are TGTGCCAGCAGTTTAGCAGGGAGCAATCAGCCCCAGCATTTT. Residues: CASSLAGSNQPQHF.

This chain uses TRBV5-1 with TRBJ2-5; 8 nucleotides align to TRBD1. CDR1 is SGHRS and CDR2 is YFSETQ in the germline V gene. The length of the CDR3 is 14 residues. V lost 3 bases, J lost 8 bases, and 9 bases stayed unmatched. This chain's CDR3 is CASSSDSGGTTQYF. The CDR3 DNA sequence: TGCGCCAGCAGCTCCGACTCAGGGGGCACAACCCAGTACTTC.

The chain links TRBV3-1 (or the pseudogene TRBV3-2) to TRBJ1-2; 7 nucleotides align to TRBD1. CDR3 length equals 13 residues. V was pared by 4 bases and J by 8 bases, with 7 bases of the junction left unmatched. Germline V gene data show CDR1 as LGHDT and CDR2 as YNNKEL (reference sequence). CDR3 protein: CASSLQGGWGYTF. The CDR3 DNA reads TGTGCCAGCAGCCTTCAGGGGGGCTGGGGCTACACCTTC.

The J gene is TRBJ1-1, the V gene TRBV27, with no clear D. The CDR3 has 13 amino acids. V was clipped by 5 bases and J by 1 base, with 8 bases between them. Germline V gene sequence: CDR1 MNHEY, CDR2 SMNVEV (reference sequence). Written as DNA, the CDR3 is TGTGCCAGCAGTCAGACACCGAACACTGAAGCTTTCTTT. Its protein product is CASSQTPNTEAFF.

The V and J genes are TRBV24-1 and TRBJ2-7; TRBD1 matches at 12 bases. V was clipped by 1 base and J by 6 bases; unmatched bases: 12. This CDR3 is 18 amino acids long. The V gene's germline CDR1 is KGHDR and CDR2 SFDVKD. The CDR3, as DNA: TGTGCCACCAGTGATTTAAGGGACAGGGGGCATAGGCGGTCCGAGCAGTACTTC. This translates into CATSDLRDRGHRRSEQYF.

The genes are TRBV28 and TRBJ1-1, with D possibly TRBD1 on 5 matching bases. The CDR3 consists of 12 residues. CDR1 and CDR2 from the germline V gene are MDHEN and SYDVKM. V lost 10 bases, J lost 7 bases, and 16 bases lay in between. CDR3: CAIGTPVDEAFF. CDR3 nucleotides: TGTGCCATCGGGACTCCGGTCGATGAAGCTTTCTTT.

The chain uses TRBV5-1 and TRBJ1-1, with 7 bases fitting TRBD1. The CDR3 totals 14 residues. Germline V gene lookup returns CDR1 SGHRS and CDR2 YFSETQ. V trimming: 6 bases; J trimming: 4 bases; junction bases outside the gene matches: 9. CDR3 in amino acids: CASTTGVEVTEAFF. In nucleotides, the CDR3 is TGCGCCAGCACAACAGGGGTCGAGGTCACTGAAGCTTTCTTT.

J is TRBJ2-5 and V is TRBV10-3, with D uncertain. CDR1 is ENHRY and CDR2 is SYGVKD in the germline V gene. There are 12 residues in the CDR3. The V and J ends lost 3 bases and 2 bases respectively, with 4 bases between them. The CDR3 DNA reads as TGTGCCATCAGTGAAACACAAGAGACCCAGTACTTC. It is translated as CAISETQETQYF.

The rearrangement uses TRBV5-5 and TRBJ1-5; D remains ambiguous. CDR3 size: 18 residues. The V gene lost 5 bases and the J gene lost 0 bases, with 21 bases spanning the gap. Germline V CDR1 and CDR2: SGHKS, YYEKEE (reference sequence). The CDR3 loop is CASRIDPGRQNSNQPQHF. The CDR3 nucleotides are TGTGCCAGCAGAATTGACCCCGGGAGGCAGAATAGCAATCAGCCCCAGCATTTT. Complete variable domain (other parts from reference TRBV5-5 and TRBJ1-5): DAGVTQSPTHLIKTRGQQVTLRCSPISGHKSVSWYQQVLGQGPQFIFQYYEKEERGRGNFPDRFSARQFPNYSSELNVNALLLGDSALYLCASRIDPGRQNSNQPQHFGDGTRLSIL.

The V and J genes are TRBV18 and TRBJ1-5; D not resolved. CDR1 KGHSH and CDR2 LQKENI come from the germline V gene. Trimming took 3 bases from V and 4 from J, leaving 16 bases between them. The CDR3 sequence is 16 residues long. The chain's CDR3 is CASSPETGVTNQPQHF. The CDR3 DNA sequence: TGTGCCAGCTCACCCGAAACGGGAGTAACGAATCAGCCCCAGCATTTT.